Detailed here is one T cell receptor (beta chain). This sample was included in a study of T cell repertoires in cytomegalovirus infection. Looked up from germline, CDR1 is MDHEN and CDR2 is SYDVKM. V dropped 8 bases and J dropped 7; count of bases not matched to a gene: 13. CDR3 length equals 14 residues. A single record per CDR3 protein comes from TCRdb applying MiXCR to the reads. Among approximately 630,000 distinct CDR3 sequences listed, less than 25% were seen once. The sequenced sample consisted of CD8+ T cells from PBMCs. This sequence was found in a human donor in good health (CMV status not recorded). Some clones in this sample may be carry-over from other donors' samples. The V and J genes are TRBV28 and TRBJ2-7; TRBD1 matches 8 bases. The CDR3 is CASALRGRASEQYV. The CDR3 DNA is TGTGCCAGCGCCCTCAGGGGGCGGGCGAGTGAGCAGTACGTC.